This record concerns one T cell receptor (beta chain) sequence. Other DNA variants within this sample encode the same CDR3. This specimen belongs to a study of blood T cell repertoires in COVID-19. Across the whole study: Specimens from acute and convalescent COVID-19 originated in the United States, Italy and Spain. PBMCs, B-cell-depleted T cells, or T cells provided the cDNA or gDNA that made up the material.

The CDR3 totals 12 residues. The ends lost 8 bases at V and 8 bases at J; junction bases unmatched: 6. The germline CDR1 and CDR2 sequences are ENHRY and SYGVKD. The data were produced by immunoSEQ multiplex PCR, yet TCRdb's version contains in-frame clones alone and is incomplete. The sample lists about 220,000 clones, approximately 80% seen once, with about 1.3% in the top ten. The study recruited people aged roughly 18 to 89 years across around 24 US areas. Participants had their cohort set by participant-reported clinical history. The sequencing input was PBMCs or T cells enriched from blood (not recorded which). The sequence was collected from a woman in her 40s with acute COVID-19. The chain recombines TRBV10-3 with TRBJ1-1, with TRBD1 matching 9 bases. The CDR3 spells CAIGGTGTEAFF. Here the CDR3 DNA reads TGTGCCATCGGCGGGACAGGGACCGAAGCTTTCTTT.